This TCR beta chain was sequenced for a study of T-cell memory formation after mild COVID-19. Constant-segment-primed 5'RACE gave TCR alpha and TCR beta cDNA libraries with sample barcodes and UMIs. TCRdb passed the 5' RACE reads through MiXCR, listing each CDR3 protein once. The data show more than 150,000 distinct CDR3 sequences, less than 20% seen once. Trimming took off 2 bases at V and 0 bases at J, with 8 bases between the two ends. Germline V gives CDR1 SGHKS, CDR2 YYEKEE (reference sequence). This CDR3 spans 14 amino acids. There are a few counts of this clonotype. Its target is not known. General study findings and limits: Among CD4+ contracting clones, most were CM and EM, and CD8+ ones EMRA. Clones that contracted from day 15 to 85 had balanced CD4/CD8; later expanders were CD4+ biased. Pre-infection memory held some responding clones, suggesting pre-existing cross-reactive T cells responded.

The sample was PBMCs or a T cell subset sorted from them (not recorded which). V gene TRBV5-5 combines with J gene TRBJ1-1; D uncertain. The sequence came from a man younger than 35 who had mild COVID-19 (a few samples of this study predate the infection). Cell type and time point are not known. As DNA, the CDR3 is TGTGCCAGCAGCTTTGACACCATGAACACTGAAGCTTTCTTT. It encodes CASSFDTMNTEAFF.